A selection of T cell receptor beta chains follows, all from one sample in a study of shared clonotypes between healthy human individuals. Produced via immunoSEQ multiplex PCR; TCRdb's table is partial and in-frame only. The sample shows some 2,400,000 clones, approximately 94% of them seen only once. The sequenced sample was naive CD4+ T cells sorted from blood. The receptor set was obtained from a man aged 18 to 30 in good health. Both conserved end residues are part of each CDR3.

J,V,CDR3
TRBJ2-5,TRBV29-1,CSVKDIPGETQYF
TRBJ2-7,TRBV29-1,CSVGYGSPHEQYF
TRBJ2-4,TRBV6-5,CASSYSSRGSKNIQYF
TRBJ2-1,TRBV19,CASRLGLAGSNEQFF
TRBJ2-6,TRBV4-3,CASSQDFTGASGANVLTF
TRBJ1-2,TRBV6-1,CASSESWGSYGYTF
TRBJ2-7,TRBV18,CASSPPGLAGGRPYEQYF
TRBJ2-1,TRBV6-1,CASSGLGLAGRNEQFF
TRBJ2-5,TRBV2,CASSERQETQYF
TRBJ1-3,TRBV10-1,CASSDGQGAGNTIYF
TRBJ1-1,TRBV29-1,CSVTQGSGTEAFF
TRBJ1-1,TRBV6-1,CASSPFTEAFF
TRBJ2-5,TRBV2,CASSEEKIAGRGETQYF
TRBJ2-2,TRBV28,CASRPGQNTGELFF
TRBJ2-7,TRBV4-3,CASSQDLVGNEQYF
TRBJ1-5,TRBV5-3,CARSLVLYYQPQHF
TRBJ1-2,TRBV5-6,CASSLEGTALNYGYTF
TRBJ1-5,TRBV18,CASSPGQGNQPQHF
TRBJ1-6,TRBV9,CASNPGSYNSPLHF
TRBJ2-7,TRBV27,CASTSSGSSYEQYF
TRBJ1-2,TRBV27,CASRPVGSSGGYTF
TRBJ2-5,TRBV11-2,CASSPGGGETQYF
TRBJ1-1,TRBV5-1,CASSLGQGRAAFF
TRBJ1-3,TRBV11-2,CASSLMLAGGGGNTIYF
TRBJ1-4,TRBV9,CASSVGTGKEKLFF
TRBJ1-1,TRBV19,CASSMGVLGDTEAFF
TRBJ2-2,TRBV15,CATSRVVQSTGELFF
TRBJ2-7,TRBV7-2,CASSLATGGSYEQYF
TRBJ2-5,TRBV5-1,CASSLAGAGGLETQYF
TRBJ1-2,TRBV18,CASSPGTGPLGYTF
TRBJ2-3,TRBV30,CAWSVQGSSTDTQYF